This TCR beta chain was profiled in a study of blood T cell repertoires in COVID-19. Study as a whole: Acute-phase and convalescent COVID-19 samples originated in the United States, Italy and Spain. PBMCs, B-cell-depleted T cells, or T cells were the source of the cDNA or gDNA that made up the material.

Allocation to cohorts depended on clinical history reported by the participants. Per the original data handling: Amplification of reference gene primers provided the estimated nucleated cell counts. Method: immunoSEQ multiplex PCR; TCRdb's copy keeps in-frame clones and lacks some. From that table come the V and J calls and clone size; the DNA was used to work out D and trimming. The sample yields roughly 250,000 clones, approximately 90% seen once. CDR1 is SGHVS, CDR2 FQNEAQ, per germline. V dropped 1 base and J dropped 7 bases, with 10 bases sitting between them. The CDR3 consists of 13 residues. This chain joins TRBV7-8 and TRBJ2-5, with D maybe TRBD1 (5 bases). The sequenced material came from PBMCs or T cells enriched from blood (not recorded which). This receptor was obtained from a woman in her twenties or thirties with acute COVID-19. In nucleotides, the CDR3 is TGTGCCAGCAGCTTAGATGGCAGGGTGACCCAGTACTTC. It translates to CASSLDGRVTQYF.